The clone carrying this T cell receptor beta chain appeared a single time. Its antigen is not known. This same CDR3 is encoded by further DNA sequences in the sample. As defined, naive CD8 cells were CD45RO-negative and positively selected for CCR7, with terminally differentiated effector memory CD45RA+ cells excluded. Each sample came from a Caucasian adult donor living in Nashville, Tennessee. Profiling relied on immunoSEQ multiplex PCR, and the TCRdb table lists in-frame clones only, not all of them. The repertoire includes about 2.1 million clones, just under 95% of them detected once, and around 1.7% sits in the top ten. The data originate from a study of shared clonotypes between healthy human individuals. Study-level points and caveats: Against clonotypes common to all four donors, non-shared ones had lower generation probabilities. Estimated richness was generally greater in naive than memory subsets. Sharing across four donors was highest in naive CD4 (roughly 5%) and lowest in memory CD8 (around 0.4%).

The sequence came from a man younger than 30 in good health. Some clones in this sample may be carry-over from other donors' samples. Input material: naive CD8+ T cells from PBMCs.

In nucleotides, the CDR3 is TGTGCCAGCAGCCCCTCGGGTAGTGGAAACACCATATATTTT. Protein product: CASSPSGSGNTIYF. The chain couples TRBV9 to TRBJ1-3; D gene ambiguous. Deletions cut 4 bases from V and 3 bases from J, with 11 bases between. Looked up from germline, CDR1 is SGDLS and CDR2 is YYNGEE. This CDR3 spans 14 amino acids.